Listed below are T cell receptor beta chains from one sample, sequenced in a study of metastatic and nonmetastatic thyroid tumors. TCRdb reprocessed the PCR reads using MiXCR. This table holds roughly 20,000 clones, about 17% found once. Sample: adjacent normal tissue. Receptors were obtained from a male donor with papillary thyroid cancer or a benign thyroid nodule (not recorded which). Some clones in this sample may be carry-over from other donors' samples. Each CDR3 is given without its conserved first and last residue. The order of the fields is V gene, J gene, CDR3 protein.

v_call: TRBV25-1
j_call: TRBJ2-3
cdr3_aa: ASGDAGRGSYTQY

v_call: TRBV27
j_call: TRBJ2-1
cdr3_aa: ASRSSGGQNEQF

v_call: TRBV7-2
j_call: TRBJ2-1
cdr3_aa: ASSLGGRSYNEQF

v_call: TRBV12-3/TRBV12-4
j_call: TRBJ2-6
cdr3_aa: ASSLDSRSSGANVLT

v_call: TRBV11-2
j_call: TRBJ2-3
cdr3_aa: ASSLDWGLAGSTDTQY

v_call: TRBV15
j_call: TRBJ2-1
cdr3_aa: ATEAVGFNEQF

v_call: TRBV20-1
j_call: TRBJ2-2
cdr3_aa: SARDSAGNTGELF

v_call: TRBV5-1
j_call: TRBJ2-5
cdr3_aa: ASSFAGGQETQY

v_call: TRBV19
j_call: TRBJ1-5
cdr3_aa: ASTDRGLGSNQPQH

v_call: TRBV29-1
j_call: TRBJ2-6
cdr3_aa: SVESGAGANVLT

v_call: TRBV20-1
j_call: TRBJ1-5
cdr3_aa: SARMGPYKNQPQH

v_call: TRBV28
j_call: TRBJ2-1
cdr3_aa: ASRGGRVGNEQF

v_call: TRBV24-1
j_call: TRBJ2-2
cdr3_aa: ATSDSRQFTGELF

v_call: TRBV20-1
j_call: TRBJ2-3
cdr3_aa: SVVSMGSSFTDTQY

v_call: TRBV9
j_call: TRBJ2-2
cdr3_aa: ASSGHRGANTGELF

v_call: TRBV15
j_call: TRBJ2-3
cdr3_aa: ATISLGTIRQRDTQY

v_call: TRBV2
j_call: TRBJ2-1
cdr3_aa: ASSELQSTNDQF

v_call: TRBV28
j_call: TRBJ2-3
cdr3_aa: ASSLTDTQY

v_call: TRBV7-9
j_call: TRBJ1-1
cdr3_aa: ASSSSKGITF

v_call: TRBV11-2
j_call: TRBJ1-3
cdr3_aa: ASSPSRGPSGNTIY

v_call: TRBV24-1
j_call: TRBJ2-1
cdr3_aa: ATSQKSSYNEQF

v_call: TRBV30
j_call: TRBJ2-2
cdr3_aa: ASSVVWGPTGELF

v_call: TRBV9
j_call: TRBJ2-3
cdr3_aa: ASSVAPTGMGTDTQY

v_call: TRBV7-6
j_call: TRBJ2-3
cdr3_aa: ASSPKDTQY

v_call: TRBV10-3
j_call: TRBJ2-4
cdr3_aa: AIHRNKRENIQY

v_call: TRBV18
j_call: TRBJ2-1
cdr3_aa: ASSANSGNSYNEQF

v_call: TRBV2
j_call: TRBJ1-2
cdr3_aa: ASSERLLGGYT

v_call: TRBV13
j_call: TRBJ2-3
cdr3_aa: ASSSGHLRGDTQY

v_call: TRBV27
j_call: TRBJ1-5
cdr3_aa: ASSWDRGGNQPKH

v_call: TRBV6-9
j_call: TRBJ1-1
cdr3_aa: ASSSRMTEAF

v_call: TRBV20-1
j_call: TRBJ2-6
cdr3_aa: SARGPGTSGANVLT

v_call: TRBV18
j_call: TRBJ2-7
cdr3_aa: ASSPPGQGLREQY

v_call: TRBV6-2/TRBV6-3
j_call: TRBJ1-2
cdr3_aa: ASSYPGTGAYGYT

v_call: TRBV6-1
j_call: TRBJ1-1
cdr3_aa: ASSDSANRAF

v_call: TRBV5-1
j_call: TRBJ2-3
cdr3_aa: ASSAQTSVCTDTQY

v_call: TRBV2
j_call: TRBJ2-7
cdr3_aa: ASSERVWTGCNEQY

v_call: TRBV12-3/TRBV12-4
j_call: TRBJ2-1
cdr3_aa: ASNHRGANEQF